The following is a TCR beta chain sequence with its context. The sample belongs to a study of cytomegalovirus exposure and HLA in healthy donors. The PCR employed 60 Vbeta primers together with 13 Jbeta primers. TCRdb's table, derived via immunoSEQ multiplex PCR, lists solely in-frame clones and lacks some. Of about 190,000 clones listed, around four fifths are singletons. The CDR3 sequence is 19 residues long. The TCR was taken from a man aged 40-49 years in good health and CMV-seropositive. Sequences were obtained from PBMCs. The rearrangement uses TRBV21-1 and TRBJ2-4; the table's D call TRBD1 went unverified against the DNA. TRBV21-1 is a recognized pseudogene. The CDR3 region is CASSKMGLTEVWPKNIQYF. CDR3 sequence (DNA): TGTGCCAGCAGCAAAATGGGGTTGACAGAGGTTTGGCCCAAAAACATTCAGTACTTC.